These 20 T cell receptor beta chains came from one sample sequenced in a study of read filtering for tumor transcriptome and immune sequencing. This library used approximately 0.4 ug RNA and molecular barcoded adaptors spanning alpha/delta and beta/gamma chains. Each CDR3 protein gets one entry after TCRdb re-called the reads with MiXCR. The sample has fewer than 150,000 distinct CDR3 sequences; about an eighth are singletons. What was sequenced was a population of CD138-negative cells sorted from bone marrow. The origin of the receptors is a donor aged 40 or older with multiple myeloma.

This clonotype was counted at least ten times. This sequence joins TRBV25-1 and TRBJ1-5, with 8 bases matching TRBD1. Germline-derived CDR1 and CDR2 are MGHDK and SYGVNS. This CDR3 comprises 14 residues. Trimming removed 8 bases from V and 0 bases from J; junction bases left unmatched: 3. In DNA, the CDR3 is TGTGCCAGCCGCGGGACAGGTAGCAATCAGCCCCAGCATTTT. It is translated as CASRGTGSNQPQHF.

At least ten counts were recorded for this clonotype. The rearrangement joins TRBV4-1 to TRBJ2-1; D is unclear. The germline gives CDR1 MGHRA, CDR2 YSYEKL. The CDR3 covers 14 residues. V was shortened by 0 bases and J by 10 bases, with 13 bases between the two germline ends. CDR3 amino acids: CASSQDLGRREQFF. The CDR3, as DNA: TGCGCCAGCAGCCAAGATTTAGGGCGAAGGGAGCAGTTCTTC.

This clonotype was seen many times. This sequence joins TRBV10-3 and TRBJ1-2; the D is unclear. Trimming pared 8 bases from V and 6 bases from J, leaving 19 bases between. CDR3 size: 14 residues. CDR1 and CDR2 from the germline V gene are ENHRY and SYGVKD. The CDR3 sequence: CAIRPLEASHGYTF. The CDR3, as DNA: TGTGCCATCCGTCCCCTTGAAGCTTCCCATGGCTACACCTTC.

J is TRBJ2-6 and V is TRBV10-2; D gene uncertain. The CDR3 has 14 residues. V was shortened by 5 bases and J by 0 bases, with 5 bases between the two germline ends. CDR1 WSHSY and CDR2 SAAADI come from the germline V gene. In nucleotides, the CDR3 is TGCGCCAGCAGTCTAGTCTCTGGGGCCAACGTCCTGACTTTC. Translating it yields CASSLVSGANVLTF.

This clonotype was observed a few times. CDR3 DNA: TGTGCCAGCAGCTTAGTACAGGCTGGCACTGAAGCTTTCTTT. Translation gives CASSLVQAGTEAFF. V usage is TRBV7-2 and J usage is TRBJ1-1; tentatively, D is TRBD1 (5 bases). The CDR3 length is 14 residues. V was shortened by 1 base and J by 4 bases, with 10 bases between the two germline ends. CDR1 is SGHTA and CDR2 is FQGNSA in the germline V gene. Full variable domain (outside the CDR3, taken from reference TRBV7-2 and TRBJ1-1): GAGVSQSPSNKVTEKGKDVELRCDPISGHTALYWYRQSLGQGLEFLIYFQGNSAPDKSGLPSDRFSAERTGGSVSTLTIQRTQQEDSAVYLCASSLVQAGTEAFFGQGTRLTVV.

This clonotype has a count of ten or more. J is TRBJ2-1 and V is TRBV11-2; TRBD2 agrees at 11 bases. CDR1 and CDR2 from the germline V gene are SGHAT and FQNNGV. The CDR3 sequence is 15 residues long. V trimming: 5 bases; J trimming: 5 bases; junction bases outside the gene matches: 5. CDR3 nucleotides: TGTGCCAGCAGCCTCGGACTAGCGGGTGACAATGAGCAGTTCTTC. It codes for CASSLGLAGDNEQFF.

With respect to this clonotype: It may be a read error: a sequence one base away is much more abundant. The J gene is TRBJ2-3, the V gene TRBV7-9; a weak D match, TRBD2 (5 bases). The CDR3 runs to 14 residues. V was trimmed by 4 bases and J by 4 bases, leaving 12 bases between them. The germline CDR1 and CDR2 sequences are SEHNR and FQNEAQ (reference sequence). CDR3 loop: CASSSTLGADTQYF. In DNA, the CDR3 is TGTGCCAGCAGCTCAACCCTCGGGGCAGATACGCAGTATTTT.

This clonotype was counted only a few times. The chain has TRBV5-4 and TRBJ1-2; tentatively, D is TRBD1 (5 bases). The V gene's germline CDR1 is SGHNT and CDR2 YYREEE (reference sequence). CDR3 size: 15 residues. Trimming pared 4 bases from V and 3 bases from J, leaving 16 bases between. CDR3 loop: CASSRTGTDYYGYTF. The CDR3 DNA reads as TGTGCCAGCAGCCGAACCGGGACGGACTACTATGGCTACACCTTC.

The chain recombines TRBV28 with TRBJ2-1; 11 bases fit TRBD2. V shed 6 bases and J 6 bases; nucleotides not matched to a gene: 4. The CDR3 covers 14 residues. The germline V gene encodes CDR1 MDHEN and CDR2 SYDVKM. The CDR3 sequence is CASRTSGIRNEQFF. DNA for the CDR3: TGTGCCAGCAGGACTAGCGGGATACGCAATGAGCAGTTCTTC.

This clonotype has just a few counts. This chain connects TRBV20-1 to TRBJ1-3; D gene ambiguous. The germline CDR1 and CDR2 sequences are DFQATT and SNEGSKA (reference sequence). Trimming took 0 bases from V and 4 from J, leaving 16 bases between them. The CDR3 spans 16 residues. CDR3: CSARDPLSGSGNTIYF. The DNA of the CDR3 is TGCAGTGCTAGAGATCCACTGAGTGGCTCAGGAAACACCATATATTTT.

This clonotype was recorded many times. The chain carries TRBV12-3 or TRBV12-4 and TRBJ1-1; tentative D call: TRBD1 (6 bases). Deletions cut 5 bases from V and 10 bases from J, with 14 bases between. CDR3 size: 12 residues. As DNA, the CDR3 is TGTGCCAGCAGTAGGGGACAAAGTGGAGCTTTCTTT. Translation: CASSRGQSGAFF.

At least ten counts were recorded for this clonotype. The genes are TRBV7-8 and TRBJ1-4; 7 bases align to TRBD1. There are 14 residues in the CDR3. The trim removed 4 bases at V and 5 bases at J, leaving 4 bases unmatched. Germline lookup yields CDR1 SGHVS and CDR2 FQNEAQ. CDR3 DNA sequence: TGTGCCAGCAGCTCACAGGGGCAGAATGAAAAACTGTTTTTT. Protein sequence: CASSSQGQNEKLFF.

For this clonotype: A much larger clone differs from this one at a single base, so this may be a read error. The CDR3 ends on some other residue instead of the conserved phenylalanine or tryptophan, so this is likely a read error. V usage is TRBV12-3 or TRBV12-4 and J usage is TRBJ1-5; TRBD1 matches at 8 bases. V trimming: 3 bases; J trimming: 1 base; junction bases outside the gene matches: 5. This CDR3 has 16 amino acids. CDR3 amino acids: CASSFGQGLSNQPQHY. The CDR3 nucleotides read TGTGCCAGCAGTTTTGGACAGGGTTTGAGCAATCAGCCCCAGCATTAT.

This clonotype was recorded only once. The junction departs from the called germline gene at one end, perhaps through a read error. The chain carries TRBV29-1 and TRBJ2-2; 8 positions agree with TRBD1. The CDR3 has 12 residues. Germline-derived CDR1 and CDR2 are SQVTM and ANQGSEA. Written as DNA, the CDR3 is TGCAGCGTTGGTGGGACAGGCGGGGAGCTGTCTTTT. This encodes CSVGGTGGELSF.

The table lists this clonotype with many counts. This chain uses TRBV7-8 with TRBJ2-5, with a tentative D call TRBD2 (5 bases). The germline V gene has CDR1 SGHVS and CDR2 FQNEAQ. The CDR3 has 14 amino acids. Between the trimmed V and J ends, which lost 1 base and 7 bases, there was a span of 13 bases. CDR3: CASSLGRGAGTQYF. The CDR3 bases are TGTGCCAGCAGCTTAGGTCGCGGCGCGGGGACCCAGTACTTC. The entire variable domain, with the rest obtained from reference TRBV7-8 and TRBJ2-5, is as follows: GAGVSQSPRYKVAKRGQDVALRCDPISGHVSLFWYQQALGQGPEFLTYFQNEAQLDKSGLPSDRFFAERPEGSVSTLKIQRTQQEDSAVYLCASSLGRGAGTQYFGPGTRLLVL.

The genes are TRBV6-4 and TRBJ2-2; 11 nucleotides align to TRBD2. CDR1 MRHNA and CDR2 SNTAGT come from the germline V gene. The V and J ends lost 7 bases and 3 bases, in that order; junction bases with no gene match: 4. CDR3 length: 15 amino acids. The chain's CDR3 is CASKRLAGYTGELFF. The CDR3 DNA sequence: TGTGCCAGCAAGAGACTAGCGGGATACACCGGGGAGCTGTTTTTT.

This clonotype was found many times. The J gene is TRBJ2-5, the V gene TRBV29-1, with no clear D. The germline V and J ends were trimmed by 2 bases and 5 bases, with 9 bases remaining between them. CDR1 SQVTM and CDR2 ANQGSEA come from the germline V gene. The CDR3 has 12 residues. This CDR3 reads CSVEHGGETQYF. CDR3 in DNA: TGCAGCGTTGAACATGGTGGGGAGACCCAGTACTTC. Based on the CDR3 plus reference TRBV29-1 and TRBJ2-5, the full variable domain is SAVISQKPSRDICQRGTSLTIQCQVDSQVTMMFWYRQQPGQSLTLIATANQGSEATYESGFVIDKFPISRPNLTFSTLTVSNMSPEDSSIYLCSVEHGGETQYFGPGTRLLVL.

This clonotype was recorded at least ten times. The chain combines TRBV29-1 with TRBJ2-3; 11 bases are a match to TRBD2. The CDR3 length is 15 residues. Germline-derived CDR1 and CDR2 are SQVTM and ANQGSEA. V gave up 1 base and J gave up 5 bases; unmatched junction bases: 5. The CDR3 sequence is CSVEASGRPRDTQYF. DNA for the CDR3: TGCAGCGTTGAAGCTAGCGGGAGGCCACGAGATACGCAGTATTTT.

This clonotype was observed many times. The chain recombines TRBV7-2 with TRBJ2-7, with 7 bases aligning to TRBD2. Germline loops: CDR1 SGHTA, CDR2 FQGNSA. V shed 3 bases and J 2 bases; nucleotides not matched to a gene: 16. The CDR3 extends over 18 amino acids. CDR3 nucleotide sequence: TGTGCCAGCAGCTTCCCCACGTCCGGGGGAGGGAGCGCCTACGAGCAGTACTTC. Translated: CASSFPTSGGGSAYEQYF.

The V and J genes are TRBV4-1 and TRBJ2-2; possible D gene TRBD2, 6 bases. Between the trimmed V and J ends, which lost 4 bases and 0 bases, there was a span of 12 bases. The CDR3 consists of 16 residues. CDR1 and CDR2 (germline): MGHRA, YSYEKL. The CDR3 DNA is TGCGCCAGCAGCCGTCTGGAGGGGACGAACACCGGGGAGCTGTTTTTT. It encodes CASSRLEGTNTGELFF.